The 4 T cell receptor beta chains below come from one sample, sequenced in a study of T cells expressing NK-cell markers (dated by TCRdb to 2019 to 2021). Libraries were constructed by 5' RACE. Sequencing took place on an Illumina HiSeq 2000. After the reads were reprocessed by TCRdb, one entry was made per CDR3 protein sequence, with no DNA. The sample table includes 400,000 to 450,000 distinct CDR3 sequences. The ten largest clones add up to less than 7.5% of the sample. Sequencing input: blood T cells: a sorted CD56 or NKG2C T cell subset, CD4+ or CD8+ T cells, or bulk PBMC T cells (not recorded which). The receptors were sampled from a woman between 18 and 75 years old in good health.

The chain combines TRBV21-1 with TRBJ1-1; TCRdb's D call of TRBD1 is untestable without DNA. TRBV21-1 is labeled a pseudogene. The CDR3 loop spans 15 amino acids. CDR3 loop: CASSDSGGQLPAAFF.

J is TRBJ1-4 and V is TRBV11-1. This CDR3 is built from 20 residues. The germline gives CDR1 SGHAT, CDR2 FQDESV (reference sequence). The CDR3 sequence is CASSFQKRGAPTPTNEKLFF.

The V call is TRBV7-7, the J call TRBJ2-2; no DNA is available, so the TRBD1 call from TCRdb remains unchecked. The V gene's germline CDR1 is SSHAT and CDR2 FNYEAQ (reference sequence). This CDR3 has 15 residues. The CDR3 region is CASSHGIGGTGELFF. Supplemented by reference TRBV7-7 and TRBJ2-2, the full variable domain reads GAGVSQSPRYKVTKRGQDVTLRCDPISSHATLYWYQQALGQGPEFLTYFNYEAQPDKSGLPSDRFSAERPEGSISTLTIQRTEQRDSAMYRCASSHGIGGTGELFFGEGSRLTVL.

The chain links TRBV20-1 to TRBJ1-2. From germline, CDR1 is DFQATT and CDR2 SNEGSKA (reference sequence). The CDR3 has 14 amino acids. This CDR3 is CSARIQSGLWGYTF.